This T cell receptor beta chain was recovered during a study of control samples from healthy donors and cancer patients. The repertoire was sequenced with immunoSEQ multiplex PCR; TCRdb's copy has only in-frame clones and lacks some. The sample consists of 20,000 to 30,000 clones, under 95% of them appearing once. In this sample, this clone turned up once. The CDR3 is made up of 14 amino acids. The J segment lost 6 bases and the V segment lost 3 bases, leaving 4 bases of the junction unmatched. Germline CDR1 is SEHNR and CDR2 is FQNEAQ (reference sequence). Sequencing used PBMCs. The receptor was derived from a man aged 45 to 65 with lung cancer. The V gene is TRBV7-9, the J gene TRBJ1-2, with 10 bases that match TRBD1. The CDR3 nucleotides are TGTGCCAGCAGCTTTCTAGACAGGGGGCATGGCTACACCTTC. Amino acid sequence: CASSFLDRGHGYTF. The full variable domain, completed using reference TRBV7-9 and TRBJ1-2, is DTGVSQNPRHKITKRGQNVTFRCDPISEHNRLYWYRQTLGQGPEFLTYFQNEAQLEKSRLLSDRFSAERPKGSFSTLEIQRTEQGDSAMYLCASSFLDRGHGYTFGSGTRLTVV.